One sample yielded the 20 T cell receptor beta chains listed below, sequenced in a study of blood T cell repertoires in COVID-19. Sequenced by immunoSEQ multiplex PCR; TCRdb stores in-frame clones only, minus some. There are roughly 99,000 clones in the sample; around 74% occur only once, and 15% to 20% lies in the top ten. Sequencing was carried out using peripheral blood. These receptors all stem from a woman aged 80 or older with active or convalescent COVID-19.

V is TRBV1 and J is TRBJ1-4. TRBV1 is annotated as a pseudogene. CDR3 length: 13 amino acids. The CDR3 nucleotides are TGCACCAGCAGCCCCCCCCCGGTTGAAAAACTGTTTTTT. This translates into CTSSPPPVEKLFF.

V and J are TRBV6-1 and TRBJ2-1, with 9 bases aligning to TRBD2. There are 16 residues in the CDR3. CDR1 and CDR2 from the germline V gene are MNHNS and SASEGT. Trimming at V came to 3 bases and at J to 2 bases, leaving 5 bases not matched to a gene. CDR3 loop: CASSEVAGGPYNEQFF. CDR3 DNA sequence: TGTGCCAGCAGTGAGGTGGCGGGAGGGCCCTACAATGAGCAGTTCTTC.

This clone was seen a single time. The chain combines TRBV5-6 with TRBJ2-7, with 11 bases that match TRBD2. The CDR3 consists of 15 residues. Losses at the gene ends were 6 bases for V and 3 bases for J; bases not matched to a gene: 8. Germline lookup yields CDR1 SGHDT and CDR2 YYEEEE. CDR3 nucleotides: TGTGCCAGCACTATATGGACTAGCGGGTTCTACGAGCAGTACTTC. Amino acids: CASTIWTSGFYEQYF.

This chain uses TRBV11-2 with TRBJ2-3, with TRBD2 identical over 7 bases. Germline CDR1 reads SGHAT; CDR2 reads FQNNGV. V shed 2 bases and J 1 base; nucleotides not matched to a gene: 9. The CDR3 contains 17 residues. The CDR3 coding sequence is TGTGCCAGCAGCTTACGCAGCGGGGCGACGGGCACAGATACGCAGTATTTT. This gives the protein CASSLRSGATGTDTQYF. Combining the CDR3 with reference TRBV11-2 and TRBJ2-3 gives the whole variable domain EAGVAQSPRYKIIEKRQSVAFWCNPISGHATLYWYQQILGQGPKLLIQFQNNGVVDDSQLPKDRFSAERLKGVDSTLKIQPAKLEDSAVYLCASSLRSGATGTDTQYFGPGTRLTVL.

The table lists this clone with a few counts. The chain combines TRBV5-6 with TRBJ1-2; TRBD1 might be the D (6 bases). The CDR3 covers 15 residues. In germline, CDR1 is SGHDT, CDR2 YYEEEE. V lost 3 bases and J 8 bases, leaving 20 bases between the germline ends. In nucleotides, the CDR3 is TGTGCCAGCAGCTCCAGACGGATTTCAGGGGACGGCTACACCTTC. Its translation: CASSSRRISGDGYTF.

The chain joins TRBV4-1 to TRBJ2-4; tentatively, D is TRBD1 (6 bases). With 0 bases removed from V and 16 bases from J, the gap between germline ends came to 16 bases. CDR3 size: 13 residues. Per germline, CDR1 MGHRA and CDR2 YSYEKL. The CDR3 loop is CASSQDGWGLLYF. The CDR3 DNA sequence: TGCGCCAGCAGCCAAGATGGGTGGGGGCTATTATACTTC.

J is TRBJ2-7 and V is TRBV5-6, with 9 nucleotides matching TRBD2. V trimming: 4 bases; J trimming: 3 bases; junction bases outside the gene matches: 14. CDR1 is SGHDT and CDR2 is YYEEEE in the germline V gene. This CDR3 has 17 residues. The CDR3 DNA reads as TGTGCCAGCAGCCGCCGGGGAGCGGGAGGTAGGTTCTACGAGCAGTACTTC. Its protein is CASSRRGAGGRFYEQYF.

This chain uses TRBV6-1 with TRBJ1-1; a possible D gene is TRBD1 (6 bases). The ends were cut back, 1 base at V and 9 bases at J, with 12 bases in the middle. The CDR3 consists of 13 residues. The germline gives CDR1 MNHNS, CDR2 SASEGT. The CDR3 region is CASSEVGQGKAFF. The CDR3 nucleotides read TGTGCCAGCAGTGAAGTTGGGCAGGGGAAAGCTTTCTTT.

V gene TRBV2 combines with J gene TRBJ1-6, with 8 bases identical to TRBD1. The germline V gene has CDR1 SNHLY and CDR2 FYNNEI. This CDR3 spans 17 amino acids. V shed 1 base, J shed 1 base, and the junction held 3 bases outside the gene matches. CDR3 sequence: CASSEGTGRSYNSPLHF. The CDR3 DNA reads as TGTGCCAGCAGTGAAGGGACAGGGCGGTCCTATAATTCACCCCTCCACTTT.

The V gene is TRBV4-2, the J gene TRBJ2-1; perhaps TRBD2 as D (6 bases). V was pared by 0 bases and J by 2 bases, with 11 bases between. The CDR3 has 16 amino acids. Per germline, CDR1 LGHNA and CDR2 YNFKEQ. CDR3 sequence (DNA): TGTGCCAGCAGCCAAGATCTGGAGGGTCCCTACAATGAGCAGTTCTTC. This encodes CASSQDLEGPYNEQFF.

The chain combines TRBV28 with TRBJ1-1; D is unclear. Germline assignment: CDR1 MDHEN and CDR2 SYDVKM. V lost 5 bases, J lost 3 bases, and 10 bases lay in between. The CDR3 contains 13 residues. In DNA, the CDR3 is TGTGCCAGCAGTCGTCGTGACTACACTGAAGCTTTCTTT. This gives the protein CASSRRDYTEAFF.

V usage is TRBV5-6 and J usage is TRBJ2-7, with D perhaps TRBD1 (6 bases). Trimming pared 0 bases from V and 2 bases from J, leaving 12 bases between. CDR1 is SGHDT, CDR2 YYEEEE, per germline. CDR3 length equals 15 residues. The CDR3, as DNA: TGTGCCAGCAGCTTGGGGGGGCAAGCCACCTACGAGCAGTACTTC. This translates into CASSLGGQATYEQYF.

J is TRBJ1-5 and V is TRBV18; 12 bases fit TRBD1. Germline V lookup: CDR1 KGHSH, CDR2 LQKENI. J gave up 6 bases and V 8 bases, and 5 bases lay outside the gene matches. The CDR3 spans 14 residues. The CDR3 is CASGTGGAAQPQHF. The DNA for the CDR3 is TGTGCCAGCGGGACAGGGGGCGCGGCTCAGCCCCAGCATTTT.

This chain uses TRBV30 with TRBJ1-1, with D unresolved. Between the trimmed V and J ends, which lost 5 bases and 0 bases, there was a span of 10 bases. This CDR3 comprises 13 residues. CDR1 and CDR2 (germline): GTSNPN, SVGIG (reference sequence). The CDR3: CAWLPGMNTEAFF. In DNA, the CDR3 is TGTGCCTGGCTCCCGGGGATGAACACTGAAGCTTTCTTT.

This chain uses TRBV27 with TRBJ1-5; possible D gene TRBD1, 6 bases. CDR3 length equals 14 residues. Between the trimmed V and J ends, which lost 10 bases and 0 bases, there was a span of 13 bases. Germline CDR1 MNHEY, CDR2 SMNVEV (reference sequence). This CDR3 is CATRTVNSNQPQHF. Written as DNA, the CDR3 is TGTGCCACCAGGACAGTTAATAGCAATCAGCCCCAGCATTTT.

The chain recombines TRBV21-1 with TRBJ1-4; the D segment call TRBD1 is taken from the table without a DNA check. TRBV21-1 is labeled a pseudogene. CDR3 length: 15 residues. CDR3 DNA: TGTGCCAGCAAAACCGGGACAGGGCCTAATGAAAAACTGTTTTTT. Protein product: CASKTGTGPNEKLFF.

The chain carries TRBV6-6 and TRBJ2-7; 7 nucleotides agree with TRBD2. From germline, CDR1 is MNHNY and CDR2 SVGAGI (reference sequence). The CDR3 is 12 residues long. V gave up 6 bases and J gave up 6 bases; unmatched junction bases: 5. This chain's CDR3 is CASRIREGEQYF. As DNA, the CDR3 is TGTGCCAGCAGAATCAGGGAGGGCGAGCAGTACTTC.

This clone came up once. The chain carries TRBV24-1 and TRBJ1-2; D remains ambiguous. CDR1 KGHDR and CDR2 SFDVKD come from the germline V gene. There are 15 residues in the CDR3. V was pared by 3 bases and J by 0 bases, with 10 bases between. CDR3 sequence: CATSDKTVANYGYTF. The CDR3 region has the DNA TGTGCCACCAGTGATAAAACAGTCGCTAACTATGGCTACACCTTC.

The chain has TRBV18 and TRBJ1-2, with a tentative D call TRBD1 (5 bases). Germline CDR1 reads KGHSH; CDR2 reads LQKENI. The CDR3 consists of 14 residues. With 2 bases removed from V and 2 bases from J, the gap between germline ends came to 9 bases. The CDR3 DNA follows: TGTGCCAGCTCACCAGAGACAGCAAACTATGGCTACACCTTC. Translation gives CASSPETANYGYTF.

The chain is built from TRBV9 and TRBJ2-3; D might be TRBD2 (5 bases). CDR3 size: 15 residues. The V end was cut by 1 base, the J end by 2 bases, with 11 bases between. Germline assignment: CDR1 SGDLS and CDR2 YYNGEE. The CDR3 sequence is CASSVTREPTDTQYF. The CDR3 DNA follows: TGTGCCAGCAGCGTAACCCGGGAACCCACAGATACGCAGTATTTT.